Included here is one T cell receptor (beta chain) sequence, with context. What it binds is unknown. Via MiXCR, TCRdb re-called the reads, giving one row per CDR3 protein. The data contain 650,000 to 850,000 distinct CDR3 sequences, 25% to 30% of them singletons. V was cut by 5 bases and J by 3 bases, with 20 bases left in between. The CDR3 is made up of 17 amino acids. Looked up from germline, CDR1 is SGHTA and CDR2 is FQGNSA. This specimen comes from a study of T cell repertoires in cytomegalovirus infection. About the study: CMV infection and matching HLA type were both indicated by public TCR beta signatures.

Study-wide findings and caveats: Dominating the ex vivo response were TCR beta clonotypes that were CMV-specific and HLA-C-restricted.

This specimen was cultured CD8+ T cells from PBMCs, taken from culture after CMV antigen stimulation. This chain joins TRBV7-2 and TRBJ1-5; maybe TRBD1 (6 bases). The origin of this receptor is a human donor in good health (CMV status not recorded). Some clones in this sample may be carry-over from other donors' samples. The CDR3 is CASSLTWDIYPNQPQHF. In DNA, the CDR3 is TGTGCCAGCAGCCTAACTTGGGACATCTACCCCAATCAGCCCCAGCATTTT. Based on the CDR3 plus reference TRBV7-2 and TRBJ1-5, the full variable domain is GAGVSQSPSNKVTEKGKDVELRCDPISGHTALYWYRQSLGQGLEFLIYFQGNSAPDKSGLPSDRFSAERTGGSVSTLTIQRTQQEDSAVYLCASSLTWDIYPNQPQHFGDGTRLSIL.